This entry lists 23 T cell receptor beta chains sequenced from one sample in a study of cytomegalovirus exposure and HLA in healthy donors (dated by TCRdb to 2016 to 2017). The library was prepared using the immunoSEQ multiplex PCR assay. The multiplex PCR relied on a mix of 60 forward primers for TCR Vbeta segments and 13 reverse primers for TCR Jbeta segments. TCRdb holds this immuneACCESS table with in-frame rearrangements only. Some clones are missing; in checked studies, unresolved V genes explain under half, and the rest has no known cause. This sample is represented by about 190,000 clones; 85% of them were singletons. The biggest ten clones account for 1% of the sample. Source material: PBMCs. Source of these receptors: a boy between 2 and 15 years old in good health and CMV-seronegative.

This rearrangement joins TRBV4-1 to TRBJ2-3; 8 positions agree with TRBD2. Losses at the gene ends were 0 bases for V and 0 bases for J; bases not matched to a gene: 2. The germline CDR1 and CDR2 sequences are MGHRA and YSYEKL. The CDR3 spans 16 residues. CDR3 residues: CASSQDPSGSTDTQYF. The CDR3 bases are TGCGCCAGCAGCCAAGATCCTAGCGGGAGCACAGATACGCAGTATTTT.

CDR3 region: CAWSDSFGTRSSDTQYF. CDR3 in DNA: TGTGCCTGGAGTGACTCCTTCGGGACTAGGTCTTCAGATACGCAGTATTTT. This chain connects TRBV30 to TRBJ2-3; 8 nucleotides align to TRBD2. The V segment lost 1 base and the J segment 4 bases; nucleotides outside the gene matches: 13. The CDR3 runs to 17 residues. Germline values: CDR1 GTSNPN, CDR2 SVGIG (reference sequence).

This chain joins TRBV7-8 and TRBJ2-5, with D possibly being TRBD2 (6 bases). The DNA end favors TRBJ2-7, so the J call may be wrong. The CDR3 contains 15 residues. Germline V gene data show CDR1 as SGHVS and CDR2 as FQNEAQ. DNA for the CDR3: TGTGCCAGCAGCACAGGAGCGGGTAGCTCCTACGAGCAGTACTTC. Protein: CASSTGAGSSYEQYF.

The chain carries TRBV6-4 and TRBJ2-6; no definite D call. CDR1 and CDR2 (germline): MRHNA, SNTAGT. V gave up 0 bases and J gave up 0 bases, with 6 bases separating them. CDR3 size: 16 residues. CDR3 bases: TGTGCCAGCAGTGACTCGGGCAGCTCTGGGGCCAACGTCCTGACTTTC. Translated: CASSDSGSSGANVLTF.

This chain uses TRBV7-8 with TRBJ2-5, with 11 bases aligning to TRBD2. Looked up from germline, CDR1 is SGHVS and CDR2 is FQNEAQ. The CDR3 runs to 20 residues. J was trimmed by 2 bases and V by 4 bases; bases with no gene match: 18. CDR3 DNA: TGTGCCAGCAGCTCTCACAGTGGGCTAGCGGGAGGTGGCGGGCAAGAGACCCAGTACTTC. Translated: CASSSHSGLAGGGGQETQYF.

In DNA form, the CDR3 reads TGTGCCAGCAGCTTAGCCGCAGGGGGCAGTAATCAGCCCCAGCATTTT. Encoded protein: CASSLAAGGSNQPQHF. The chain joins TRBV7-8 to TRBJ1-5, with 8 bases fitting TRBD1. CDR1 and CDR2 (germline): SGHVS, FQNEAQ. Trimming removed 0 bases from V and 4 bases from J; junction bases left unmatched: 5. The CDR3 contains 16 residues.

The genes are TRBV6-5 and TRBJ2-1, with 12 positions matching TRBD2. This CDR3 is 16 amino acids long. J gave up 13 bases and V 0 bases, and 10 bases lay outside the gene matches. The germline CDR1 and CDR2 sequences are MNHEY and SVGAGI. This chain's CDR3 is CASSYSGGGTSGLQFF. The CDR3 DNA sequence: TGTGCCAGCAGTTACTCGGGAGGGGGGACTAGCGGGTTACAGTTCTTC.

Only a few counts were recorded for this clone. V usage is TRBV10-3 and J usage is TRBJ2-5; 7 bases match TRBD2. In germline, CDR1 is ENHRY, CDR2 SYGVKD. The CDR3 covers 13 residues. V shed 7 bases, J shed 0 bases, and the junction held 2 bases outside the gene matches. CDR3 nucleotide sequence: TGTGCCATCACCCGGGGGGACCAAGAGACCCAGTACTTC. Translation gives CAITRGDQETQYF.

The V and J genes are TRBV14 and TRBJ2-1; D possibly corresponds to TRBD1 (6 bases). CDR1 is SGHDN and CDR2 is FVKESK in the germline V gene. The CDR3 consists of 20 residues. Trimming removed 0 bases at V and 8 bases at J, with 29 bases between. CDR3 nucleotides: TGTGCCAGCAGCCAAGAATGGACCGGTGCCAGGGGACAAATTATGGATGAGCAGTTCTTC. Translated: CASSQEWTGARGQIMDEQFF.

As for this clone: The DNA is omitted, as the CDR3 cannot be located on it reliably, and the CDR3 follows TCRdb's listing. The V call is TRBV28, the J call TRBJ2-3; TRBD2 is the table's D call and was not checked against the DNA. From germline, CDR1 is MDHEN and CDR2 SYDVKM. The CDR3 spans 13 residues, counting both ends. CDR3 protein: CASSSGGSDTQYF.

This sequence joins TRBV5-1 and TRBJ1-3, with 7 positions matching TRBD1. The CDR3 is 14 amino acids. J gave up 3 bases and V 1 base, and 1 base lay outside the gene matches. The germline V gene encodes CDR1 SGHRS and CDR2 YFSETQ. The CDR3 DNA follows: TGCGCCAGCAGCTTGACAGGGGATGGAAACACCATATATTTT. Amino acids: CASSLTGDGNTIYF.

This clone was observed a few times. The rearrangement uses TRBV11-2 and TRBJ2-7; 11 nucleotides align to TRBD1. V was clipped by 6 bases and J by 4 bases; unmatched bases: 5. CDR3 size: 14 residues. Germline CDR1 and CDR2: SGHAT and FQNNGV. CDR3 region: CASSPGTGGYEQYF. The CDR3, as DNA: TGTGCCAGCAGTCCCGGGACAGGGGGGTACGAGCAGTACTTC.

The rearrangement links TRBV7-3 to TRBJ2-1, with 15 positions matching TRBD2. Germline assignment: CDR1 SGHTA and CDR2 FQGTGA. The length of the CDR3 is 18 residues. V was clipped by 4 bases and J by 1 base; unmatched bases: 5. CDR3 coding DNA: TGTGCCAGCAGCTCCCCGGGACTAGCGGGAGGATCCTACAATGAGCAGTTCTTC. It specifies CASSSPGLAGGSYNEQFF. The variable domain in full, completed from reference TRBV7-3 and TRBJ2-1, reads GAGVSQTPSNKVTEKGKYVELRCDPISGHTALYWYRQSLGQGPEFLIYFQGTGAADDSGLPNDRFFAVRPEGSVSTLKIQRTERGDSAVYLCASSSPGLAGGSYNEQFFGPGTRLTVL.

The DNA for the CDR3 is TGTGCCAGCAGTTCACTAGCGGGTACCGTAGATACGCAGTATTTT. Protein product: CASSSLAGTVDTQYF. This chain uses TRBV13 with TRBJ2-3; 9 bases match TRBD2. The V segment lost 6 bases and the J segment 5 bases; nucleotides outside the gene matches: 9. Germline CDR1 reads PRHDT; CDR2 reads FYEKMQ (reference sequence). This CDR3 is 15 amino acids long.

V is TRBV6-1 and J is TRBJ2-5, with D possibly being TRBD1 (5 bases). The CDR3 covers 13 residues. Germline loops: CDR1 MNHNS, CDR2 SASEGT. Trimming stripped 2 bases from V and 7 bases from J, with 11 bases between. Here the CDR3 reads CASSELGQGTQYF. In nucleotides, the CDR3 is TGTGCCAGCAGTGAATTGGGTCAGGGGACCCAGTACTTC.

The chain employs TRBV28 and TRBJ1-6; no definite D call. The CDR3 is 14 amino acids. V lost 6 bases to trimming and J lost 9 bases, with 15 bases between them. Germline V gene lookup returns CDR1 MDHEN and CDR2 SYDVKM. CDR3 sequence (DNA): TGTGCCAGCAGCCTCGCAGGATTGATTTCACCCCTCCACTTT. Translating gives CASSLAGLISPLHF.

This chain uses TRBV29-1 with TRBJ2-3; 10 nucleotides line up with TRBD1. CDR3 length: 13 amino acids. The trim removed 7 bases at V and 5 bases at J, leaving 6 bases unmatched. Germline V CDR1 and CDR2: SQVTM, ANQGSEA. The CDR3 here is CSERTGGEDTQYF. The CDR3 DNA follows: TGCAGCGAGAGGACAGGGGGAGAAGATACGCAGTATTTT.

This clone occurred once. The chain couples TRBV11-2 to TRBJ1-5; D is uncertain. This CDR3 comprises 15 residues. Germline V CDR1 and CDR2: SGHAT, FQNNGV. Between the trimmed V and J ends, which lost 0 bases and 7 bases, there was a span of 13 bases. The DNA for the CDR3 is TGTGCCAGCAGCTTAGATGGTTCGGGAGGGCAGCCCCAGCATTTT. Amino acid sequence: CASSLDGSGGQPQHF.

This chain joins TRBV10-3 and TRBJ2-7, with 9 bases aligning to TRBD1. CDR1 is ENHRY, CDR2 SYGVKD, per germline. This CDR3 spans 16 amino acids. Losses at the gene ends were 3 bases for V and 3 bases for J; bases not matched to a gene: 9. In DNA, the CDR3 is TGTGCCATCAGTGATTGGTTCCCGGACAGGGGCTACGAGCAGTACTTC. As protein: CAISDWFPDRGYEQYF.

The V and J genes are TRBV7-6 and TRBJ2-3; 9 bases fit TRBD2. The length of the CDR3 is 19 residues. CDR1 is SGHVS and CDR2 is FNYEAQ in the germline V gene. J gave up 2 bases and V 1 base, and 13 bases lay outside the gene matches. The DNA of the CDR3 is TGTGCCAGCAGCTTAGTGGGGTTCTCAGCGGGAGGTCTCACAGATACGCAGTATTTT. Encoded protein: CASSLVGFSAGGLTDTQYF.

The chain carries TRBV19 and TRBJ1-1, with D hard to call. The V end was cut by 5 bases, the J end by 1 base, with 8 bases between. This CDR3 has 13 residues. Germline values: CDR1 LNHDA, CDR2 SQIVND (reference sequence). CDR3 nucleotide sequence: TGTGCCAGTAGTGAGGTCGGGAACACTGAAGCTTTCTTT. Protein product: CASSEVGNTEAFF.

The chain carries TRBV6-5 and TRBJ2-1, with 13 bases identical to TRBD2. The CDR3 spans 16 residues. Unmatched junction bases numbered 2, after V lost 0 bases and J lost 6 bases. The germline V gene encodes CDR1 MNHEY and CDR2 SVGAGI. The CDR3 DNA follows: TGTGCCAGCAGTTACTCACTAGCGGGAGGGCCCAATGAGCAGTTCTTC. It translates to CASSYSLAGGPNEQFF.

This clone showed up just once. The chain employs TRBV5-6 and TRBJ1-3; D is ambiguous. The V and J ends lost 4 bases and 4 bases respectively, with 18 bases between them. Germline CDR1 SGHDT, CDR2 YYEEEE. The CDR3 sequence is 16 residues long. In DNA, the CDR3 is TGTGCCAGCAGCACAGCTCCGGGGTTCTCGGGAAACACCATATATTTT. Translating gives CASSTAPGFSGNTIYF.